This T cell receptor (beta chain) was found in a study of shared clonotypes between healthy human individuals. Study-level findings and limits: A handful of donors had roughly 5.2% of their naive CD4 clonotypes in common.

Selected positively for CCR7 and CD45RO-negative, naive CD8 cells excluded terminally differentiated effector memory CD45RA+ cells. There were only Caucasian adults among the donors, and all lived in Nashville, Tennessee. A remark on this clone: Its antigen is unidentified.

Profiling relied on immunoSEQ multiplex PCR, and the TCRdb table lists in-frame clones only, not all of them. Among about 2 million clones listed, less than 95% were seen once. This CDR3 has 10 residues. Trimming shortened V by 6 bases and J by 6 bases, and 2 bases separated the two germline ends. Germline CDR1 reads SGHAT; CDR2 reads FQNNGV. The genes are TRBV11-2 and TRBJ2-2; D ambiguous. This TCR was sampled from a man in his late teens or twenties in good health. Source material: naive CD8+ T cells sorted from blood. The CDR3 loop is CASSPGELFF. The CDR3 DNA reads TGTGCCAGCAGTCCCGGGGAGCTGTTTTTT.